The rows below give T cell receptor beta chains drawn from one sample of a study of shared clonotypes between healthy human individuals. The data were produced by immunoSEQ multiplex PCR, yet TCRdb's version contains in-frame clones alone and is incomplete. Among about 700,000 clones listed, around two thirds were seen once. Sequenced sample: memory CD4+ T cells sorted from blood. The receptors were sampled from a woman aged 25 to 39 in good health. Each CDR3 is given with its conserved first and last residue. D genes are given only for firm matches. Size values are once, few and many counts, or a class for expanded clones, and some rows have none.

j_call clone_size d_call v_call cdr3_aa cdr3_nt
TRBJ1-1 once . TRBV7-2 CASSLRGSGTNTEAFF TGTGCCAGCAGCTTAAGGGGCAGTGGGACGAACACTGAAGCTTTCTTT
TRBJ1-2 . TRBD1 TRBV9 CASSAGQGHYGYTF TGTGCCAGCAGCGCCGGACAGGGCCACTATGGCTACACCTTC
TRBJ2-7 . . TRBV7-2 CASSLDFSAGLREQYF TGTGCCAGCAGCTTAGATTTTTCTGCCGGGTTAAGAGAGCAGTACTTC
TRBJ2-7 . . TRBV28 CASSAHGPPGEQYF TGTGCCAGCAGTGCCCACGGACCCCCGGGCGAGCAGTACTTC
TRBJ1-2 . TRBD1 TRBV11-2 CASSPDRSRSYTF TGTGCCAGCAGTCCGGACAGGAGTAGAAGCTACACCTTC
TRBJ1-5 . . TRBV2 CASSEGRAGNQPQHF TGTGCCAGCAGCGAGGGGAGGGCAGGCAATCAGCCCCAGCATTTT
TRBJ2-5 . . TRBV18 CASSLGLQETQYF TGTGCCAGCTCACTGGGACTCCAAGAGACCCAGTACTTC
TRBJ1-5 . . TRBV29-1 CSAGDLQPQHF TGCAGCGCAGGGGATCTCCAGCCCCAGCATTTT
TRBJ2-2 . TRBD2 TRBV30 CAWRTSGNTGELFF TGTGCCTGGAGGACTAGCGGGAACACCGGGGAGCTGTTTTTT
TRBJ2-2 . . TRBV6-5 CASRLTYSNTGELFF TGTGCCAGCAGACTTACATATTCGAACACCGGGGAGCTGTTTTTT
TRBJ1-1 . . TRBV4-1 CASSHPWQSNTEAFF TGCGCCAGCAGCCATCCTTGGCAGTCGAACACTGAAGCTTTCTTT
TRBJ2-2 . TRBD2 TRBV4-2 CASSQPGLAVNTGELFF TGTGCCAGCAGCCAACCGGGACTAGCAGTTAACACCGGGGAGCTGTTTTTT
TRBJ2-1 . . TRBV5-1 CASSSHMTVTYNEQFF TGCGCCAGCAGCTCTCACATGACCGTCACCTACAATGAGCAGTTCTTC
TRBJ1-2 . TRBD1 TRBV10-3 CAISADRGFNYGYTF TGTGCCATCAGTGCCGACAGGGGATTTAACTATGGCTACACCTTC
TRBJ2-2 . . TRBV2 CASSELTPSNTGELFF TGTGCCAGCAGTGAACTTACACCCTCGAACACCGGGGAGCTGTTTTTT
TRBJ2-5 . . TRBV5-6 CASSFFSSSRLRETQYF TGTGCCAGCAGCTTTTTCTCTTCCTCGAGACTGAGAGAGACCCAGTACTTC
TRBJ1-4 many TRBD1 TRBV6-1 CASTLQGVSNEKLFF TGTGCCAGCACCCTGCAGGGGGTGTCTAATGAAAAACTGTTTTTT
TRBJ2-2 . TRBD1 TRBV6-1 CASQGDRDTGELFF TGTGCCAGCCAGGGGGACAGGGACACCGGGGAGCTGTTTTTT
TRBJ2-6 . . TRBV4-2 CASSQGPATSGANVLTF TGTGCCAGCAGCCAAGGCCCTGCCACCTCTGGGGCCAACGTCCTGACTTTC
TRBJ2-7 . TRBD2 TRBV6-7 CATQARTSRTYEQYF TGTGCCACCCAGGCCCGGACTAGCCGAACCTACGAGCAGTACTTC
TRBJ1-2 once . TRBV29-1 CSVDRVNGYTF TGCAGCGTTGACAGGGTGAATGGCTACACCTTC
TRBJ1-1 once . TRBV14 CASSQDWGSEAFF TGTGCCAGCAGCCAAGATTGGGGGTCTGAAGCTTTCTTT
TRBJ2-5 . . TRBV21-1 CASSKGAQETQYF TGTGCCAGCAGCAAAGGAGCACAAGAGACCCAGTACTTC
TRBJ2-7 . . TRBV28 CASSPRRVNSYEQYF TGTGCCAGCAGTCCCCGTAGGGTCAACTCCTACGAGCAGTACTTC
TRBJ2-2 . . TRBV27 CASSSRGVNTGELFF TGTGCCAGCAGTTCCCGTGGGGTGAACACCGGGGAGCTGTTTTTT
TRBJ2-3 . TRBD1 TRBV9 CASSPNRGRGSTDTQYF TGTGCCAGCAGCCCCAACAGGGGGCGGGGGAGCACAGATACGCAGTATTTT
TRBJ1-2 many . TRBV30 CAWGVQGDLSGYTF TGTGCCTGGGGGGTTCAGGGTGACCTTTCGGGCTACACCTTC
TRBJ1-1 once TRBD1 TRBV5-1 CASSPGTEATEAFF TGCGCCAGCAGCCCCGGGACAGAGGCTACTGAAGCTTTCTTT
TRBJ1-4 . . TRBV6-1 CASSEVVGEEKLFF TGTGCCAGCAGTGAAGTTGTGGGGGAGGAAAAACTGTTTTTT
TRBJ2-5 . . TRBV6-6 CASGERKETQYF TGTGCCAGCGGTGAGCGGAAAGAGACCCAGTACTTC
TRBJ2-1 . . TRBV5-6 CASSIRRYNEQFF TGTGCCAGCAGCATAAGACGATACAATGAGCAGTTCTTC
TRBJ2-7 few TRBD1 TRBV27 CASSRLWDSSYEQYF TGTGCCAGCAGCCGTTTGTGGGACAGTTCCTACGAGCAGTACTTC
TRBJ1-1 . . TRBV6-5 CASSRGTGEFEAFF TGTGCCAGCAGCCGAGGGACGGGAGAATTTGAAGCTTTCTTT
TRBJ2-7 . . TRBV28 CASRQGRDYYEQYF TGTGCCAGCAGGCAGGGTAGAGACTACTACGAGCAGTACTTC
TRBJ1-1 . TRBD1 TRBV4-1 CASSQGGDRGAGNTEAFF TGCGCCAGCAGCCAAGGCGGAGACAGGGGCGCGGGGAACACTGAAGCTTTCTTT
TRBJ1-5 few . TRBV28 CASSLGWGNQPQHF TGTGCCAGCAGTTTAGGGTGGGGGAATCAGCCCCAGCATTTT
TRBJ2-7 . . TRBV28 CASSRQPEARPSSYEQYF TGTGCCAGCAGCAGACAGCCTGAGGCGCGCCCGAGCTCCTACGAGCAGTACTTC
TRBJ2-7 . TRBD1 TRBV7-2 CASSLVPGQGAAEQYF TGTGCCAGCAGCTTAGTCCCGGGACAGGGGGCTGCCGAGCAGTACTTC
TRBJ1-5 . TRBD1 TRBV6-5 CASSKQGAGNQPQHF TGTGCCAGCAGTAAACAGGGGGCCGGCAATCAGCCCCAGCATTTT
TRBJ2-2 . TRBD1 TRBV10-2 CASSGVRGLIGELFF TGCGCCAGCAGCGGGGTCAGGGGGCTTATCGGGGAGCTGTTTTTT
TRBJ1-4 few . TRBV28 CASSPYIATNEKLFF TGTGCCAGCAGTCCTTACATTGCAACTAATGAAAAACTGTTTTTT
TRBJ1-4 . . TRBV7-9 CASSLPLRAAGSNEKLFF TGTGCCAGCAGCCTCCCATTGAGGGCAGCGGGGAGTAATGAAAAACTGTTTTTT
TRBJ2-3 . . TRBV28 CASSRRSPDTQYF TGTGCCAGCAGCCGACGGTCGCCAGATACGCAGTATTTT